The 30 T cell receptor beta chains below come from one sample, sequenced in a study of cytomegalovirus exposure and HLA in healthy donors. The study ran its PCR with 60 Vbeta and 13 Jbeta primers. Sequencing was performed with immunoSEQ multiplex PCR; in TCRdb, only in-frame clones are kept and a portion is missing. The sample records about 190,000 clones, roughly 80% being singletons. Sequenced input: PBMCs. Receptors originate from a woman in her forties or fifties in good health and CMV-seronegative.

J is TRBJ1-2 and V is TRBV28; 8 nucleotides line up with TRBD1. Germline V lookup: CDR1 MDHEN, CDR2 SYDVKM. Germline trimming cut 4 bases from V and 7 bases from J; bases unmatched to any gene: 14. This CDR3 has 16 residues. This chain's CDR3 is CASSSPSRTGYGGYTF. The CDR3 DNA sequence: TGTGCCAGCAGTTCCCCTTCCCGGACAGGGTATGGTGGCTACACCTTC.

The chain has TRBV6-5 and TRBJ1-5; 7 positions agree with TRBD1. Germline lookup yields CDR1 MNHEY and CDR2 SVGAGI. CDR3 length: 13 residues. V trimming: 7 bases; J trimming: 3 bases; junction bases outside the gene matches: 3. This CDR3 is CASKQGVNQPQHF. The CDR3 nucleotides read TGTGCCAGCAAGCAGGGGGTCAATCAGCCCCAGCATTTT.

This chain connects TRBV11-1 to TRBJ2-1, with a tentative D call TRBD2 (7 bases). Trimming took off 5 bases at V and 6 bases at J, with 26 bases between the two ends. Germline V gene lookup returns CDR1 SGHAT and CDR2 FQDESV (reference sequence). This CDR3 region has 18 residues. The CDR3 nucleotides read TGTGCCAGCAGCCTCGGGGGGCGAAGGGGACACACAAGCAATGAGCAGTTCTTC. It codes for CASSLGGRRGHTSNEQFF.

V is TRBV11-2 and J is TRBJ2-7; 10 bases fit TRBD2. This CDR3 has 17 amino acids. V gave up 1 base and J gave up 5 bases; unmatched junction bases: 11. Germline V gives CDR1 SGHAT, CDR2 FQNNGV. The CDR3 DNA follows: TGTGCCAGCAGCTTAGTTCGGCTAGCGGGAGAATCCGACGAGCAGTACTTC. Translated: CASSLVRLAGESDEQYF.

The J gene is TRBJ2-3, the V gene TRBV7-2; 9 bases map to TRBD1. The germline gives CDR1 SGHTA, CDR2 FQGNSA. V lost 9 bases, J lost 4 bases, and 8 bases stayed unmatched. The CDR3 loop spans 14 amino acids. The DNA of the CDR3 is TGTGCCAGTGCCTCGGGACAGGGTGCAGATACGCAGTATTTT. It codes for CASASGQGADTQYF.

The chain carries TRBV14 and TRBJ1-1, with D hard to call. The ends were cut back, 3 bases at V and 4 bases at J, with 21 bases in the middle. This CDR3 is 17 amino acids long. Germline CDR1 and CDR2: SGHDN and FVKESK. CDR3 sequence: CASSHTRSLRNLTEAFF. Written as DNA, the CDR3 is TGTGCCAGCAGCCACACACGGAGTCTGCGGAACCTCACTGAAGCTTTCTTT.

This clone was detected only a few times. The genes are TRBV7-9 and TRBJ2-2; tentatively, D is TRBD1 (5 bases). Deletions cut 5 bases from V and 3 bases from J, with 13 bases between. Germline assignment: CDR1 SEHNR and CDR2 FQNEAQ (reference sequence). The CDR3 runs 15 residues. As DNA, the CDR3 is TGTGCCAGCAGCCTACAGGTTTTGGACACCGGGGAGCTGTTTTTT. Translating gives CASSLQVLDTGELFF.

The chain links TRBV5-1 to TRBJ1-1; D gene uncertain. The CDR3 extends over 16 amino acids. Trimming pared 0 bases from V and 0 bases from J, leaving 12 bases between. Germline V gene data show CDR1 as SGHRS and CDR2 as YFSETQ. The CDR3, as DNA: TGCGCCAGCAGCTTGGGGGCATCCGAGATGAACACTGAAGCTTTCTTT. It yields the protein CASSLGASEMNTEAFF.

This clone showed up just once. The V call is TRBV10-3, the J call TRBJ1-2; TRBD1 is a possible D gene (5 bases). V was trimmed by 5 bases and J by 1 base, leaving 8 bases between them. This CDR3 region has 13 residues. CDR1 ENHRY and CDR2 SYGVKD come from the germline V gene. CDR3: CAISFDSNYGYTF. The DNA of the CDR3 is TGTGCCATCAGTTTCGACAGTAACTATGGCTACACCTTC.

This clone was recorded only once. The V call is TRBV7-9, the J call TRBJ2-4; TRBD1 aligns across 8 bases. V dropped 1 base and J dropped 8; count of bases not matched to a gene: 7. In germline, CDR1 is SEHNR, CDR2 FQNEAQ (reference sequence). The CDR3 runs to 15 residues. CDR3 in amino acids: CASSLGTGRSDIQYF. For the CDR3, the DNA is TGTGCCAGCAGCTTAGGGACAGGGCGTTCCGACATTCAGTACTTC.

The V and J genes are TRBV4-2 and TRBJ1-6; no definite D call. V was clipped by 1 base and J by 0 bases, with 10 bases between them. There are 17 residues in the CDR3. Germline V gene sequence: CDR1 LGHNA, CDR2 YNFKEQ. The CDR3 coding sequence is TGTGCCAGCAGCCAAGTCGGGGTTACCTCCTATAATTCACCCCTCCACTTT. It codes for CASSQVGVTSYNSPLHF.

The rearrangement uses TRBV27 and TRBJ1-1; TRBD1 agrees at 9 bases. The trim removed 4 bases at V and 4 bases at J, leaving 7 bases unmatched. The CDR3 extends over 15 amino acids. Looked up from germline, CDR1 is MNHEY and CDR2 is SMNVEV (reference sequence). CDR3 in DNA: TGTGCCAGCAGTTCCCCAACAGGGGGCGGCACTGAAGCTTTCTTT. Amino acids: CASSSPTGGGTEAFF.

The genes are TRBV29-1 and TRBJ2-7, with TRBD1 matching 7 bases. The germline CDR1 and CDR2 sequences are SQVTM and ANQGSEA. The V segment lost 3 bases and the J segment 0 bases; nucleotides outside the gene matches: 11. The CDR3 length is 16 residues. The CDR3 DNA reads as TGCAGCGTTGAGGGGCACGAGGGGGCTAGCTCCTACGAGCAGTACTTC. Encoded protein: CSVEGHEGASSYEQYF.

This clone was counted between two and nine times. This sequence joins TRBV27 and TRBJ1-5; 7 bases fit TRBD1. Germline CDR1 reads MNHEY; CDR2 reads SMNVEV (reference sequence). The CDR3 covers 15 residues. V was clipped by 6 bases and J by 3 bases; unmatched bases: 8. In nucleotides, the CDR3 is TGTGCCAGCAGGCCGGGACAGCGGATCAATCAGCCCCAGCATTTT. Translated: CASRPGQRINQPQHF.

The gene calls are TRBV7-3 and TRBJ2-1, with 7 bases lining up with TRBD2. V lost 2 bases to trimming and J lost 7 bases; unmatched junction nucleotides: 5. CDR3 length equals 14 residues. Germline V lookup: CDR1 SGHTA, CDR2 FQGTGA. CDR3 residues: CASSLHREGNEQFF. The CDR3 DNA is TGTGCCAGCAGCTTACATAGGGAGGGGAATGAGCAGTTCTTC.

The chain combines TRBV28 with TRBJ1-2, with 7 positions matching TRBD1. V lost 6 bases, J lost 8 bases, and 18 bases stayed unmatched. The V gene's germline CDR1 is MDHEN and CDR2 SYDVKM. The CDR3 sequence is 16 residues long. The CDR3 sequence is CASRGGVFVDLGGYTF. CDR3 nucleotides: TGTGCCAGCAGAGGGGGCGTTTTTGTGGACCTCGGGGGCTACACCTTC.

The chain employs TRBV6-5 and TRBJ1-1; unclear D gene. The germline V gene encodes CDR1 MNHEY and CDR2 SVGAGI. The CDR3 has 14 amino acids. V gave up 7 bases and J gave up 1 base, with 13 bases separating them. This chain's CDR3 is CASTLLAANTEAFF. The CDR3 region has the DNA TGTGCCAGCACCTTACTCGCGGCGAACACTGAAGCTTTCTTT.

The CDR3 reads CASSSYRAGDYGYTF. The CDR3 nucleotides are TGTGCCAGCAGCTCCTACAGAGCGGGGGACTATGGCTACACCTTC. The rearrangement joins TRBV7-9 to TRBJ1-2, with a weak D call TRBD1 (5 bases). Germline CDR1 and CDR2: SEHNR and FQNEAQ (reference sequence). This CDR3 comprises 15 residues. V was shortened by 4 bases and J by 3 bases, with 15 bases between the two germline ends.

J is TRBJ2-5 and V is TRBV19; 11 bases are shared with TRBD1. This CDR3 region has 14 residues. The germline CDR1 and CDR2 sequences are LNHDA and SQIVND (reference sequence). The junction had 2 bases not matched to a gene; V was cut back by 6 bases and J by 2 bases. The CDR3 DNA is TGTGCCAGTAGGGACAGGGGGCCTCAAGAGACCCAGTACTTC. Translating it yields CASRDRGPQETQYF.

This sequence joins TRBV6-5 and TRBJ1-2; D uncertain. Germline V gene data show CDR1 as MNHEY and CDR2 as SVGAGI. The length of the CDR3 is 15 residues. Between the trimmed V and J ends, which lost 0 bases and 2 bases, there was a span of 10 bases. CDR3 DNA: TGTGCCAGCAGTTACTCCGGGAGGCGGAACTATGGCTACACCTTC. Amino acid sequence: CASSYSGRRNYGYTF.

In this sample, this clone turned up a few times. The V gene is TRBV6-1, the J gene TRBJ2-7; D is undetermined. Germline CDR1 MNHNS, CDR2 SASEGT. This CDR3 contains 13 residues. V was clipped by 0 bases and J by 3 bases, with 6 bases between them. CDR3: CASSEAAHYEQYF. The CDR3, as DNA: TGTGCCAGCAGTGAAGCGGCCCACTACGAGCAGTACTTC.

The chain combines TRBV13 with TRBJ1-3; no firm D call. Germline assignment: CDR1 PRHDT and CDR2 FYEKMQ (reference sequence). Trimming stripped 0 bases from V and 0 bases from J, with 9 bases between. This CDR3 contains 16 residues. The DNA of the CDR3 is TGTGCCAGCAGCTTAGGGCAGACAACCTCTGGAAACACCATATATTTT. Translating gives CASSLGQTTSGNTIYF.

This clone has more than one count but fewer than ten. The chain recombines TRBV5-4 with TRBJ1-1, with D hard to call. With 1 base removed from V and 0 bases from J, the gap between germline ends came to 7 bases. Germline-derived CDR1 and CDR2 are SGHNT and YYREEE (reference sequence). The CDR3 has 14 amino acids. CDR3 DNA sequence: TGTGCCAGCAGCTTGCCCCAGGTGAACACTGAAGCTTTCTTT. It yields the protein CASSLPQVNTEAFF.

The chain combines TRBV28 with TRBJ1-1; 7 nucleotides agree with TRBD1. The CDR3 spans 15 residues. In germline, CDR1 is MDHEN, CDR2 SYDVKM. Unmatched junction bases numbered 7, after V lost 6 bases and J lost 0 bases. The CDR3: CASSPSTGMNTEAFF. The CDR3 bases are TGTGCCAGCAGCCCGTCGACAGGGATGAACACTGAAGCTTTCTTT.

The chain has TRBV6-1 and TRBJ2-5; 8 bases match TRBD1. The J call may be incorrect, as the DNA end agrees better with TRBJ2-7. From germline, CDR1 is MNHNS and CDR2 SASEGT. The CDR3 contains 15 residues. The CDR3, as DNA: TGTGCCAGCAGTGCTCGGCAGGGGGCTGCTTACGAGCAGTACTTC. This encodes CASSARQGAAYEQYF.

V is TRBV14 and J is TRBJ1-1; 7 positions agree with TRBD1. Unmatched junction bases numbered 14, after V lost 4 bases and J lost 6 bases. CDR3 length: 16 residues. Germline V gene lookup returns CDR1 SGHDN and CDR2 FVKESK. For the CDR3, the DNA is TGTGCCAGCAGCCGAGACTTGGCAGGGGGTTTGGCTGAAGCTTTCTTT. Protein sequence: CASSRDLAGGLAEAFF.

This sequence joins TRBV28 and TRBJ1-2, with TRBD1 matching over 7 bases. The CDR3 consists of 11 residues. V lost 7 bases, J lost 8 bases, and 4 bases stayed unmatched. Germline values: CDR1 MDHEN, CDR2 SYDVKM. The CDR3 reads CASNTGVGYTF. For the CDR3, the DNA is TGTGCCAGCAATACAGGGGTCGGCTACACCTTC.

The chain couples TRBV18 to TRBJ1-1, with TRBD1 matching over 7 bases. This CDR3 comprises 16 residues. Germline CDR1 and CDR2: KGHSH and LQKENI. The V gene end was trimmed by 3 bases and the J gene end by 1 base; junction bases not matched to a gene: 8. The CDR3 DNA sequence: TGTGCCAGCTCACCTACCGACAGGGCAAAGAACACTGAAGCTTTCTTT. Translated, it gives CASSPTDRAKNTEAFF.

This rearrangement joins TRBV4-1 to TRBJ2-2; tentatively, D is TRBD2 (5 bases). The CDR3 contains 17 residues. Germline CDR1 MGHRA, CDR2 YSYEKL. The V end was cut by 4 bases, the J end by 0 bases, with 15 bases between. As DNA, the CDR3 is TGCGCCAGCAGCCCCCGGGGAGCCAACTCGAACACCGGGGAGCTGTTTTTT. Its translation is CASSPRGANSNTGELFF.

This sequence joins TRBV7-6 and TRBJ2-5; D may be TRBD1 (5 bases). The J call may be incorrect, as the DNA end agrees better with TRBJ2-7. Germline V CDR1 and CDR2: SGHVS, FNYEAQ. This CDR3 has 14 residues. The CDR3 sequence is CASSLEAGSYEQYF. CDR3 DNA: TGTGCCAGCAGCTTAGAGGCAGGGTCCTACGAGCAGTACTTC.